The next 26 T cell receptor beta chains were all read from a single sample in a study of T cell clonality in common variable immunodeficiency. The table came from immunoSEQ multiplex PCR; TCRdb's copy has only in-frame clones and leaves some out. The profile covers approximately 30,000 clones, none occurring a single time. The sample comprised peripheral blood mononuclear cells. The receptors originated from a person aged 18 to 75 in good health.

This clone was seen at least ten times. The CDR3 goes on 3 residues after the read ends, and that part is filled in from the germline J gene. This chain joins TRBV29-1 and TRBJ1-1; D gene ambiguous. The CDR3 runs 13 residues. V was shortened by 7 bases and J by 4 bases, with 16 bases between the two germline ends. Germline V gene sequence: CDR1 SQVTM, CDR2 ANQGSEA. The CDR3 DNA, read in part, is TGCAGCGCCTTAAAGCGGGCGGGCACTGAA. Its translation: CSALKRAGTE. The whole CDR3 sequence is CSALKRAGTEAFF.

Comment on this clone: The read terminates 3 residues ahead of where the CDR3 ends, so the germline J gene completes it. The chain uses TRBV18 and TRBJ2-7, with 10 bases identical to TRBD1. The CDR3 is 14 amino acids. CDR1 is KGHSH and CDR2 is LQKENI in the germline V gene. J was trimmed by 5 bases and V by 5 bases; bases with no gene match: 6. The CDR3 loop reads CASSFAGTGDEQYF. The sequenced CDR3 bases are TGTGCCAGCTCATTCGCCGGGACAGGGGACGAG.

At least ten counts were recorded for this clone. The CDR3 protein is CAIRDRDSYEQYF. CDR3 DNA (partial): TGTGCCATCAGGGACAGGGACTCCTACGAG. The rearrangement links TRBV10-3 to TRBJ2-7; 8 positions agree with TRBD1. The read stops 3 residues short of the end of the CDR3; the missing end is completed from the germline J gene. CDR1 and CDR2 from the germline V gene are ENHRY and SYGVKD. The V segment lost 6 bases and the J segment 0 bases; nucleotides outside the gene matches: 1. The CDR3 has 13 residues.

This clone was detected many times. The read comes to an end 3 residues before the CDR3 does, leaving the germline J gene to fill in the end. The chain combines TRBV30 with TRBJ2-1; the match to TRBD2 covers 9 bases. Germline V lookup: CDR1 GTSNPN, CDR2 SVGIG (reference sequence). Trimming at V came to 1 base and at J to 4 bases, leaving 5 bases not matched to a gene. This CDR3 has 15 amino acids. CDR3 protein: CAWSEVAGGYNEQFF. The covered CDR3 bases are TGTGCCTGGAGTGAGGTGGCGGGAGGGTACAATGAG. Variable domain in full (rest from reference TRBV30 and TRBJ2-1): SQTIHQWPATLVQPVGSPLSLECTVEGTSNPNLYWYRQAAGRGLQLLFYSVGIGQISSEVPQNLSASRPQDRQFILSSKKLLLSDSGFYLCAWSEVAGGYNEQFFGPGTRLTVL.

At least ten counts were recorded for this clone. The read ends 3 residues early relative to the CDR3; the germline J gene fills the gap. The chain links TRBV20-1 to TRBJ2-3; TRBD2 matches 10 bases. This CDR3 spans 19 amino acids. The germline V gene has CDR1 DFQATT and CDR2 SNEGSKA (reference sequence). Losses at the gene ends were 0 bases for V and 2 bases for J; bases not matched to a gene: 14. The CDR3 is CSARDPGRASGSSTDTQYF. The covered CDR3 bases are TGCAGTGCTAGAGATCCGGGTCGGGCTAGCGGGAGTTCCACAGATACG.

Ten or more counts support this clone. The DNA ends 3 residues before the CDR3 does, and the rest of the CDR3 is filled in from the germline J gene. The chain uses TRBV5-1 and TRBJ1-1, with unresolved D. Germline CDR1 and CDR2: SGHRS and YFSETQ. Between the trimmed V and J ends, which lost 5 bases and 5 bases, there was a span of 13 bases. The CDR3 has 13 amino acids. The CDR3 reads CASSLGGRTEAFF. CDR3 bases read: TGCGCCAGCAGTCTCGGCGGGAGGACTGAA. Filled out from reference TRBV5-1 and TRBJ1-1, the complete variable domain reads KAGVTQTPRYLIKTRGQQVTLSCSPISGHRSVSWYQQTPGQGLQFLFEYFSETQRNKGNFPGRFSGRQFSNSRSEMNVSTLELGDSALYLCASSLGGRTEAFFGQGTRLTVV.

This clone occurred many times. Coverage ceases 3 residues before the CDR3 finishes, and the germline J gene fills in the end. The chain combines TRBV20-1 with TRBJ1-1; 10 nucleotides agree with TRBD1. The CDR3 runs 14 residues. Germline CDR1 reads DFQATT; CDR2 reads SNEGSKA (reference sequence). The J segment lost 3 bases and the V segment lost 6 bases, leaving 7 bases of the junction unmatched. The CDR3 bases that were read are TGCAGTGCCCTCCGGGACAGGGGACACACTGAA. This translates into CSALRDRGHTE. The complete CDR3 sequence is CSALRDRGHTEAFF.

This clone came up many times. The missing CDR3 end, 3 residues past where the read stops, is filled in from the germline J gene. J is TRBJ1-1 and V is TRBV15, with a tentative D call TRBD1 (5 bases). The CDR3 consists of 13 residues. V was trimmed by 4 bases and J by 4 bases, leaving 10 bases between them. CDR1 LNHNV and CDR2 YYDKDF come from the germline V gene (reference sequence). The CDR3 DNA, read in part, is TGTGCCACCAGCACGGGTAGGGGCACTGAA. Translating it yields CATSTGRGTE. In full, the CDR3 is CATSTGRGTEAFF.

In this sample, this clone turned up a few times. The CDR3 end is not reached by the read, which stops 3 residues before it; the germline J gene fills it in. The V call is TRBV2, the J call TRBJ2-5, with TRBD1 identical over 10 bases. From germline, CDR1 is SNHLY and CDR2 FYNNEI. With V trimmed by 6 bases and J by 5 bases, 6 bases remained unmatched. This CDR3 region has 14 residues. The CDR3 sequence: CASSGQGVLETQYF. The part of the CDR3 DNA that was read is TGTGCCAGCAGCGGACAGGGGGTATTGGAGACC.

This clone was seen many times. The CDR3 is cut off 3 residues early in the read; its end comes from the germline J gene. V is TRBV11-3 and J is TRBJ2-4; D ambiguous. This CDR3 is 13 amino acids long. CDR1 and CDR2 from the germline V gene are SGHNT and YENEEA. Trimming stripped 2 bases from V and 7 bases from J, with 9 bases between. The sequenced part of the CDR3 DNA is TGTGCCAGCAGCTTACCACCCGGGAACATT. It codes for CASSLPPGNI. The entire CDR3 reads CASSLPPGNIQYF.

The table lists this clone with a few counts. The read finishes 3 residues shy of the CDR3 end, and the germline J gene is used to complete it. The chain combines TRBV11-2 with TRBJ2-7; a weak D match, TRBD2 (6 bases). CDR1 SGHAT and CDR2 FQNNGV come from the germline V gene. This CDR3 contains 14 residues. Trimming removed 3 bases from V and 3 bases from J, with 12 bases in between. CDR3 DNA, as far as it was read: TGTGCCAGCAGCTTCGGAGGGGTAATCTACGAG. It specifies CASSFGGVIYE. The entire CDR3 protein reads CASSFGGVIYEQYF.

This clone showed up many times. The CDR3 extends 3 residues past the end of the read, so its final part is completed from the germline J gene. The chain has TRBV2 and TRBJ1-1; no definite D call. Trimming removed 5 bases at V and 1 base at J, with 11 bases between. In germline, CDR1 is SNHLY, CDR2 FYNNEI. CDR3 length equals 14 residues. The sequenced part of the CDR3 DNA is TGTGCCAGCAGTAATTTGAAAGCGAACACTGAA. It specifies CASSNLKANTE. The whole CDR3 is CASSNLKANTEAFF.

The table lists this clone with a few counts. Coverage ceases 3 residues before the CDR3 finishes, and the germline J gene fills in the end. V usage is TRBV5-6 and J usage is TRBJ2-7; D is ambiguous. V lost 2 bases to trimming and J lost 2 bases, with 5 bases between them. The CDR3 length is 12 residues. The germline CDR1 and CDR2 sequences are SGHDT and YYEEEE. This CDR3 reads CASSFAAYEQYF. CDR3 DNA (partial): TGTGCCAGCAGCTTTGCGGCCTACGAG.

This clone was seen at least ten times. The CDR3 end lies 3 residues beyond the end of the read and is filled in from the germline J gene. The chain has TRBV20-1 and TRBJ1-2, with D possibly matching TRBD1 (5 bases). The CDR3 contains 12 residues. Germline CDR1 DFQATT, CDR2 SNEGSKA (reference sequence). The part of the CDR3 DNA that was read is TGCAGTGCTAGAGAAGAGGGACTCGAC. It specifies CSAREEGLD. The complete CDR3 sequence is CSAREEGLDYTF.

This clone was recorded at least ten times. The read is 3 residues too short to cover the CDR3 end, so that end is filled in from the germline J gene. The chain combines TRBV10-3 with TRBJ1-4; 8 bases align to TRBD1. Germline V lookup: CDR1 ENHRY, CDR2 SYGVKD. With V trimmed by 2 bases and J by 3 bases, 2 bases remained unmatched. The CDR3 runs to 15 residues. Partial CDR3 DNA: TGTGCCATCAGTGAGGGGACAGGACCTAATGAAAAA. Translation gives CAISEGTGPNEK. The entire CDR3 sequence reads CAISEGTGPNEKLFF.

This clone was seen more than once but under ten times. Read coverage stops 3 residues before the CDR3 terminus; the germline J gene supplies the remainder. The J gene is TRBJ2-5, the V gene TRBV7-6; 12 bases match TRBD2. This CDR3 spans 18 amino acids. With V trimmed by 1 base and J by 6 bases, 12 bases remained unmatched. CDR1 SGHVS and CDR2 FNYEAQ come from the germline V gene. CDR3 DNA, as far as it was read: TGTGCCAGCAGCTTAGTCCGACTAGCGGGAGAGGTCCTTCAGACC. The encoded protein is CASSLVRLAGEVLQT. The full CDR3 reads CASSLVRLAGEVLQTQYF. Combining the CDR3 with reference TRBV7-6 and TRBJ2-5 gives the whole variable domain GAGVSQSPRYKVTKRGQDVALRCDPISGHVSLYWYRQALGQGPEFLTYFNYEAQQDKSGLPNDRFSAERPEGSISTLTIQRTEQRDSAMYRCASSLVRLAGEVLQTQYFGPGTRLLVL.

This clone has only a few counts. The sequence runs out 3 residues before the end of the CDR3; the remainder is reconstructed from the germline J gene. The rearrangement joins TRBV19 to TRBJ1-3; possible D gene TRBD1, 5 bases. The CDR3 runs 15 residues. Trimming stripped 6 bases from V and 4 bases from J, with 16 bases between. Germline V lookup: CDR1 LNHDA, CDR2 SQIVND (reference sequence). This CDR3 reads CASSDRSQFGNTIYF. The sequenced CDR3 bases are TGTGCCAGTAGCGACAGATCACAATTCGGAAACACC. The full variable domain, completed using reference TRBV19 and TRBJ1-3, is DGGITQSPKYLFRKEGQNVTLSCEQNLNHDAMYWYRQDPGQGLRLIYYSQIVNDFQKGDIAEGYSVSREKKESFPLTVTSAQKNPTAFYLCASSDRSQFGNTIYFGEGSWLTVV.

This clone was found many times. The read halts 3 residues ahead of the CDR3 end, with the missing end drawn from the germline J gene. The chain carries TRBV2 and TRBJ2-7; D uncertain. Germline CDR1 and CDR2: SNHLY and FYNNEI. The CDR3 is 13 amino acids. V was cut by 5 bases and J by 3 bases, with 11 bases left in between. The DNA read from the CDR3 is TGTGCCAGCAGTTACACGTCCGACTACGAG. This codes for CASSYTSDYE. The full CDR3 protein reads CASSYTSDYEQYF.

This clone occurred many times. CDR3 region: CASSPDSRGGDEKLFF. CDR3 DNA, as far as it was read: TGTGCCAGCTCACCCGACAGTCGGGGGGGCGATGAAAAA. This chain joins TRBV18 and TRBJ1-4; possibly TRBD1 for D (6 bases). Sequencing ends 3 residues short of the CDR3 end; the germline J gene provides the rest. The CDR3 length is 16 residues. V was trimmed by 3 bases and J by 6 bases, leaving 17 bases between them. CDR1 KGHSH and CDR2 LQKENI come from the germline V gene.

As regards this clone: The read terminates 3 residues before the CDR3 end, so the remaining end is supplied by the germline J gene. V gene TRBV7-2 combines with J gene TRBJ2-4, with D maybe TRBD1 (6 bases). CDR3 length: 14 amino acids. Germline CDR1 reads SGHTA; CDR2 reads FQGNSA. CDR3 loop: CASSAYRVEKGQYF. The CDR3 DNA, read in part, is TGTGCCAGCAGCGCATACAGGGTTGAGAAGGGT. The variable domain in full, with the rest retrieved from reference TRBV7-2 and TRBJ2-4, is GAGVSQSPSNKVTEKGKDVELRCDPISGHTALYWYRQSLGQGLEFLIYFQGNSAPDKSGLPSDRFSAERTGGSVSTLTIQRTQQEDSAVYLCASSAYRVEKGQYFGAGTRLSVL.

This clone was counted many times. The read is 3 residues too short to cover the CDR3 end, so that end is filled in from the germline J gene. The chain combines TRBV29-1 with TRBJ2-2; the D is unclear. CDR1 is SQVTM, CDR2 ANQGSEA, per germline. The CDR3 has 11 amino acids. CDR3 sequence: CSVSTNEKLFF. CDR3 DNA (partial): TGCAGCGTTTCAACTAATGAAAAG.

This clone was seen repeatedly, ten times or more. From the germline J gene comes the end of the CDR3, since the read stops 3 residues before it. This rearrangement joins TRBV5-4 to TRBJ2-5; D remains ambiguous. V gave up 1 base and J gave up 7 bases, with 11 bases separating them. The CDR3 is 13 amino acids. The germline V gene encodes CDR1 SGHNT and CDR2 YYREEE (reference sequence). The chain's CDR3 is CASSLMTRATQYF. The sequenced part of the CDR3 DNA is TGTGCCAGCAGCTTGATGACTCGCGCGACC. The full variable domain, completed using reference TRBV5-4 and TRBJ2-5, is ETGVTQSPTHLIKTRGQQVTLRCSSQSGHNTVSWYQQALGQGPQFIFQYYREEENGRGNFPPRFSGLQFPNYSSELNVNALELDDSALYLCASSLMTRATQYFGPGTRLLVL.

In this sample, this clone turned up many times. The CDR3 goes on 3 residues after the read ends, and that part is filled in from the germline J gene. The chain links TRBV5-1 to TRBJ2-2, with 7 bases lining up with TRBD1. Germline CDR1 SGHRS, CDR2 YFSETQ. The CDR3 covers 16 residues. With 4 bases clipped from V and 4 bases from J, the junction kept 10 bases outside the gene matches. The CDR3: CASSGTGTVSTGELFF. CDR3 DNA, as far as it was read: TGCGCCAGCAGCGGAACCGGGACAGTGAGCACCGGGGAG. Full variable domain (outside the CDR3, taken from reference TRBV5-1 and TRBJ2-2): KAGVTQTPRYLIKTRGQQVTLSCSPISGHRSVSWYQQTPGQGLQFLFEYFSETQRNKGNFPGRFSGRQFSNSRSEMNVSTLELGDSALYLCASSGTGTVSTGELFFGEGSRLTVL.

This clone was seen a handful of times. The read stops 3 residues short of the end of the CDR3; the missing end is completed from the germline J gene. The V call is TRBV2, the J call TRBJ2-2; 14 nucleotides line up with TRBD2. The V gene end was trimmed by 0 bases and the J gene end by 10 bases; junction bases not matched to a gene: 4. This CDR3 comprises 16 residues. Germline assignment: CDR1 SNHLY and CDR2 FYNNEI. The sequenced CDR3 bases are TGTGCCAGCAGTGAAGCTTTGGGACTAGCGGGAGCGGAG. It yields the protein CASSEALGLAGAE. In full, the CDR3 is CASSEALGLAGAELFF.

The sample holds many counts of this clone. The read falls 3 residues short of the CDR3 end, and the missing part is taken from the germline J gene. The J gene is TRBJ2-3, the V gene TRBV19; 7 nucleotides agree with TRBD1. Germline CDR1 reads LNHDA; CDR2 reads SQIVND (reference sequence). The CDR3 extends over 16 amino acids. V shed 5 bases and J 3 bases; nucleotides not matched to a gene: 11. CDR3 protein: CASSFLGQLGTDTQYF. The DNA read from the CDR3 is TGTGCCAGTAGTTTTCTGGGACAGCTTGGGACAGATACG.

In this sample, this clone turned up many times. The CDR3 loop reads CASSFQGQGAQETQYF. The sequenced part of the CDR3 DNA is TGTGCCAGCAGCTTCCAGGGGCAGGGGGCCCAAGAGACC. The genes are TRBV7-3 and TRBJ2-5; 8 bases are a match to TRBD1. The CDR3 extends 3 residues past the end of the read, so its final part is completed from the germline J gene. The germline V gene has CDR1 SGHTA and CDR2 FQGTGA. The CDR3 has 16 residues. V lost 3 bases to trimming and J lost 1 base; unmatched junction nucleotides: 7. Full variable domain (missing parts from reference TRBV7-3 and TRBJ2-5): GAGVSQTPSNKVTEKGKYVELRCDPISGHTALYWYRQSLGQGPEFLIYFQGTGAADDSGLPNDRFFAVRPEGSVSTLKIQRTERGDSAVYLCASSFQGQGAQETQYFGPGTRLLVL.